Here is one TCR beta chain with its context. There is no known antigen for this receptor. No clone much larger than this one lies a single base away; base qualities are absent. To sequence the TCRbeta CDR3 region, genomic DNA was isolated from the sorted cells. The immunoSEQ Assay was used for sequencing of TCRbeta CDR3 regions. This is the immuneACCESS table as TCRdb keeps it, with only in-frame sequences that have V and J called. A part of the clones is gone; compared with another copy, unresolved V genes explain less than half, and the rest is unexplained. The sample yields 65,000 to 75,000 clones; about 85% were counted once. The top ten constitute 0.83% of the sample. This record comes from a study of OX40 agonist ivuxolimab in advanced cancers. For the wider study: Ivuxolimab was a fully human IgG2 agonistic monoclonal antibody targeting the costimulatory receptor OX40 (CD134). Intravenous ivuxolimab was administered to patients every 2 weeks at six dose levels: 0.01, 0.1, 0.3, 1.5, 3 and 10 mg/kg. Of the approximately 50 dose-escalation patients, hepatocellular carcinoma was present in about 19, melanoma in about 15, renal cell carcinoma in 9 and head and neck cancer in 9. In the dose-escalation cohort, nearly 85% of patients were male, and the mean age was 60 years with a range of roughly 20 to 85. Prior anti-PD-1, anti-PD-L1 or anti-CTLA-4 therapy was permitted, and checkpoint inhibitors had been received by roughly 40% of dose-escalation patients. Partial responses occurred in three dose-escalation patients: two with cutaneous melanoma and one with hepatocellular carcinoma. Peripheral TCRbeta sequencing aimed to test whether ivuxolimab altered TCR sequence diversity and caused clonal T-cell expansion. The paper covers the monotherapy dose-escalation part of the phase I ivuxolimab trial, which included N ≈ 54 patients. Results the study describes overall, beyond this receptor: After ivuxolimab, CD8+ T cells had more expanded clones than CD4+ T cells on average. At doses from 0.1 to 3.0 mg/kg, clonal expansion was seen in both CD4+ and CD8+ blood T cells between baseline and week 6. Low levels of normalized T-cell clonal expansion were also shown by some nonresponding patients. In the 0.1-3.0 mg/kg groups, partial responders had among the lowest normalized peripheral clonal expansion, particularly in CD8+ T cells. Which antigens the clonally expanded peripheral T cells were specific for was not determined.

V drops 8 bases and J drops 3 bases, leaving 14 bases in between. The germline V gene specifies SNHLY as CDR1 and FYNNEI as CDR2. Taken from cysteine to phenylalanine, the CDR3 has 13 residues. Just the 39-base CDR3 DNA is kept, in frame starting at base 1. The trial excluded patients who had a history of autoimmune disease or who were on systemic immunosuppression. Peripheral blood for TCR sequencing was drawn from every dose cohort at baseline, at cycle 4 day 1 and at cycle 7 day 1. Samples came from an open-label, multicenter, first-in-human phase I dose-escalation trial of ivuxolimab. The trial enrolled adults with locally advanced or metastatic head and neck squamous cell, hepatocellular, melanoma or renal cell carcinoma. Before TCR sequencing, CD4+ and CD8+ T cells were separately sorted from peripheral blood.

The source is an adult with an advanced solid tumor such as melanoma, head and neck, liver or kidney cancer. The chain employs TRBV2 and TRBJ2-7; the D call could be TRBD1 or TRBD2, with each sharing 5 bases. The specimen was CD4+ or CD8+ T cells sorted from blood, collected in a trial of the OX40 agonist ivuxolimab. In nucleotides, the sequence is TGTGCCAGCTCCCGGGACGGAAACTACGAGCAGTACTTC. It translates as CASSRDGNYEQYF. The variable domain in full, with residues beyond the CDR3 obtained from the reference TRBV2 and TRBJ2-7 genes, is EPEVTQTPSHQVTQMGQEVILRCVPISNHLYFYWYRQILGQKVEFLVSFYNNEISEKSEIFDDQFSVERPDGSNFTLKIRSTKLEDSAMYFCASSRDGNYEQYFGPGTRLTVT.